The sequence of this T cell receptor beta chain was determined in a study of CD8 T cells in ankylosing spondylitis. Making the TCR beta libraries involved quantitative 5'-RACE with molecular barcodes. MiXCR, run by TCRdb on the 5' RACE reads, gives a single entry per CDR3 protein. The data contain 250,000 to 400,000 distinct CDR3 sequences, roughly 10% of them singletons. Between the trimmed V and J ends, which lost 1 base and 10 bases, there was a span of 14 bases. From germline, CDR1 is SGHTA and CDR2 FQGTGA. This CDR3 has 15 residues. This clonotype was counted at least ten times. The antigen is not known. The study's findings and limits: A TCR beta motif of several highly homologous variants appeared characteristic of ankylosing spondylitis blood. As reported, disease-linked clones showed significant enrichment in matched ankylosing spondylitis synovial fluid.

Sequencing was carried out using blood, either unsorted or a sorted T cell fraction (not recorded which). This chain connects TRBV7-3 to TRBJ1-6; TRBD1 is a possible D gene (5 bases). This TCR came from a female donor with ankylosing spondylitis or in good health (not recorded which). The CDR3 loop reads CASSLRGGLGSPLHF. CDR3 coding DNA: TGTGCCAGCAGCTTAAGGGGGGGACTTGGGTCACCCCTCCACTTT.